One and the same sample provided the 31 T cell receptor beta chains below, sequenced in a study of response to subunit inactivated influenza vaccine listed by TCRdb under 2018. Receptor amplification or capture employed RT-PCR. Sequencer: Illumina HiSeq 2500. The raw public data were reprocessed by TCRdb itself: fastp quality trimming at Q25, MiXCR clonotype calling, in-frame beta chains only. Every entry covers one CDR3 protein and lists the most common genes and DNA from its rows. This sample gives around 250,000 distinct CDR3 sequences in total; approximately 12% of them show up just once. The ten largest clones capture about 7.8% of the sample. Sequencing was performed on non-naive T cells sorted from PBMCs, taken 14 to 15 days before vaccination. This specimen's cell subset or site label, interpreted: memory T cell fraction. These TCRs come from a middle-aged man who received an inactivated influenza vaccine. Donor details come from another sample of the same person, matched by shared clones.

This clonotype occurred many times. The rearrangement joins TRBV7-8 to TRBJ2-7; 8 bases fit TRBD2. Germline trimming cut 1 base from V and 9 bases from J; bases unmatched to any gene: 5. Germline CDR1 SGHVS, CDR2 FQNEAQ. The CDR3 has 13 residues. CDR3 nucleotide sequence: TGTGCCAGCAGCTTAGTTGCGGGGGGCCTGCAGTACTTC. Translated: CASSLVAGGLQYF.

This rearrangement joins TRBV6-4 to TRBJ2-3; 8 nucleotides align to TRBD2. In germline, CDR1 is MRHNA, CDR2 SNTAGT. The ends lost 2 bases at V and 7 bases at J; junction bases unmatched: 11. The CDR3 sequence is 16 residues long. In DNA form, the CDR3 reads TGTGCCAGCAGTGACCGAATCGGGCGGGAGGCCTATACGCAGTATTTT. It translates to CASSDRIGREAYTQYF.

This clonotype was observed at least ten times. This chain connects TRBV4-1 to TRBJ2-4, with a weak D call TRBD2 (5 bases). The CDR3 is made up of 17 amino acids. Trimming shortened V by 0 bases and J by 1 base, and 13 bases separated the two germline ends. Germline V gene data show CDR1 as MGHRA and CDR2 as YSYEKL. The CDR3 DNA sequence: TGCGCCAGCAGCCAAGATCAAGGCAGGAGGGCCAAAAACATTCAGTACTTC. Its translation: CASSQDQGRRAKNIQYF.

The V call is TRBV2, the J call TRBJ2-6; D is perhaps TRBD2 (6 bases). CDR1 and CDR2 (germline): SNHLY, FYNNEI. The CDR3 is 15 amino acids. Trimming removed 7 bases at V and 0 bases at J, with 10 bases between. CDR3 nucleotides: TGTGCCAGCACCGTGGAGGGCTCTGGGGCCAACGTCCTGACTTTC. Encoded protein: CASTVEGSGANVLTF.

This clonotype was seen many times. V is TRBV2 and J is TRBJ2-5; the D gene is possibly TRBD2 (6 bases). Germline V gives CDR1 SNHLY, CDR2 FYNNEI. Trimming removed 6 bases at V and 5 bases at J, with 16 bases between. The CDR3 has 14 residues. The CDR3 is CASSPFPGGETQYF. The CDR3 region has the DNA TGTGCCAGCAGCCCCTTCCCAGGAGGGGAGACCCAGTACTTC. The whole variable domain, filled in from reference TRBV2 and TRBJ2-5, reads EPEVTQTPSHQVTQMGQEVILRCVPISNHLYFYWYRQILGQKVEFLVSFYNNEISEKSEIFDDQFSVERPDGSNFTLKIRSTKLEDSAMYFCASSPFPGGETQYFGPGTRLLVL.

This sequence joins TRBV30 and TRBJ2-7, with TRBD1 matching 8 bases. CDR3 size: 14 residues. Looked up from germline, CDR1 is GTSNPN and CDR2 is SVGIG (reference sequence). V was pared by 3 bases and J by 5 bases, with 9 bases of the junction left unmatched. The CDR3 DNA reads TGTGCCTGGAGGGCCCTAGACAGGGGTGACGAGCAGTACTTC. Translating it yields CAWRALDRGDEQYF. The full variable domain, completed using reference TRBV30 and TRBJ2-7, is SQTIHQWPATLVQPVGSPLSLECTVEGTSNPNLYWYRQAAGRGLQLLFYSVGIGQISSEVPQNLSASRPQDRQFILSSKKLLLSDSGFYLCAWRALDRGDEQYFGPGTRLTVT.

The sample holds many counts of this clonotype. The rearrangement uses TRBV15 and TRBJ1-4; D is unclear. From germline, CDR1 is LNHNV and CDR2 YYDKDF (reference sequence). The CDR3 contains 15 residues. V was shortened by 0 bases and J by 3 bases, with 8 bases between the two germline ends. CDR3 bases: TGTGCCACCAGCAGAGACCGACGGGCTAATGAAAAACTGTTTTTT. Amino acids: CATSRDRRANEKLFF.

The chain links TRBV15 to TRBJ2-7; 9 bases are a match to TRBD2. Unmatched junction bases numbered 8, after V lost 3 bases and J lost 2 bases. The CDR3 spans 16 residues. Germline CDR1 reads LNHNV; CDR2 reads YYDKDF (reference sequence). The CDR3: CATSRLAGRSPYEQYF. The CDR3 DNA sequence: TGTGCCACCAGCAGGCTAGCGGGAAGGAGTCCCTACGAGCAGTACTTC. Filled out from reference TRBV15 and TRBJ2-7, the complete variable domain reads DAMVIQNPRYQVTQFGKPVTLSCSQTLNHNVMYWYQQKSSQAPKLLFHYYDKDFNNEADTPDNFQSRRPNTSFCFLDIRSPGLGDTAMYLCATSRLAGRSPYEQYFGPGTRLTVT.

This clonotype has only a few counts. The V and J genes are TRBV7-9 and TRBJ2-1; possibly TRBD1 for D (6 bases). V was trimmed by 5 bases and J by 10 bases, leaving 21 bases between them. Per the germline V gene, CDR1 is SEHNR and CDR2 is FQNEAQ (reference sequence). The CDR3 runs to 15 residues. The CDR3 sequence is CASSPTGNLGKEQFF. Here the CDR3 DNA reads TGTGCCAGCAGCCCGACAGGCAACCTCGGGAAGGAGCAGTTCTTC. The full variable domain, completed using reference TRBV7-9 and TRBJ2-1, is DTGVSQNPRHKITKRGQNVTFRCDPISEHNRLYWYRQTLGQGPEFLTYFQNEAQLEKSRLLSDRFSAERPKGSFSTLEIQRTEQGDSAMYLCASSPTGNLGKEQFFGPGTRLTVL.

This chain links TRBV15 with TRBJ2-7; D could derive from TRBD1 or TRBD2 (5 bases each). The CDR3 sequence is 12 residues long. V was pared by 1 base and J by 7 bases, with 8 bases between. Germline CDR1 is LNHNV and CDR2 is YYDKDF (reference sequence). The CDR3, as DNA: TGTGCCACCAGCAGAGTGGGGGTTGAGCAGTACTTC. Protein product: CATSRVGVEQYF.

This clonotype was seen more than once but under ten times. The V gene is TRBV5-1, the J gene TRBJ2-1; 12 nucleotides agree with TRBD2. Germline V gives CDR1 SGHRS, CDR2 YFSETQ. Unmatched junction bases numbered 14, after V lost 1 base and J lost 3 bases. The CDR3 is made up of 20 amino acids. The CDR3 DNA follows: TGCGCCAGCAGCTTGCGCGATCTAGCGGGGGGGCCTAGGGGCTACAATGAGCAGTTCTTC. Protein product: CASSLRDLAGGPRGYNEQFF. Variable domain in full (rest from reference TRBV5-1 and TRBJ2-1): KAGVTQTPRYLIKTRGQQVTLSCSPISGHRSVSWYQQTPGQGLQFLFEYFSETQRNKGNFPGRFSGRQFSNSRSEMNVSTLELGDSALYLCASSLRDLAGGPRGYNEQFFGPGTRLTVL.

The chain couples TRBV6-2 or TRBV6-3 to TRBJ2-1, with D perhaps given as TRBD1 or TRBD2 (5 bases each). Germline loops: CDR1 MNHEY, CDR2 SVGEGT. V was trimmed by 2 bases and J by 6 bases, leaving 11 bases between them. The CDR3 is 14 amino acids. CDR3 in amino acids: CASSYRGVSNEQFF. The CDR3 DNA follows: TGTGCCAGCAGTTACAGGGGAGTAAGCAATGAGCAGTTCTTC.

The chain links TRBV6-4 to TRBJ2-4, with 7 bases lining up with TRBD2. The germline gives CDR1 MRHNA, CDR2 SNTAGT. The length of the CDR3 is 16 residues. After removal of 5 bases from V and 2 bases from J, the junction contained 9 bases not matched to a gene. CDR3 DNA: TGTGCCAGCAGTCCCACGGGGGGAGCATCCAAAAACATTCAGTACTTC. This encodes CASSPTGGASKNIQYF.

There are many counts of this clonotype. This chain uses TRBV9 with TRBJ2-2; D perhaps matches TRBD1 (6 bases). Trimming pared 4 bases from V and 4 bases from J, leaving 17 bases between. This CDR3 has 16 amino acids. CDR1 and CDR2 from the germline V gene are SGDLS and YYNGEE. The DNA for the CDR3 is TGTGCCAGCAGCCCCATAACAGGGATTCGCACCGGGGAGCTGTTTTTT. Its translation is CASSPITGIRTGELFF. Drawing the rest from reference TRBV9 and TRBJ2-2, the complete variable domain is DSGVTQTPKHLITATGQRVTLRCSPRSGDLSVYWYQQSLDQGLQFLIQYYNGEERAKGNILERFSAQQFPDLHSELNLSSLELGDSALYFCASSPITGIRTGELFFGEGSRLTVL.

This clonotype was detected ten times or more. This rearrangement joins TRBV4-2 to TRBJ2-3; 12 nucleotides agree with TRBD2. The germline V gene has CDR1 LGHNA and CDR2 YNFKEQ. V shed 5 bases, J shed 4 bases, and the junction held 4 bases outside the gene matches. The CDR3 totals 15 residues. CDR3 region: CASSKGLAGADTQYF. CDR3 coding DNA: TGTGCCAGCAGCAAGGGACTAGCGGGTGCAGATACGCAGTATTTT.

This clonotype was counted many times. The V gene is TRBV11-2, the J gene TRBJ2-2, with D possibly TRBD2 on 5 matching bases. The CDR3 contains 16 residues. Trimming stripped 0 bases from V and 0 bases from J, with 8 bases between. From germline, CDR1 is SGHAT and CDR2 FQNNGV. In nucleotides, the CDR3 is TGTGCCAGCAGCTTAGATCCGAGGGCGAACACCGGGGAGCTGTTTTTT. Translation gives CASSLDPRANTGELFF.

The sample holds a few counts of this clonotype. The J gene is TRBJ2-3, the V gene TRBV7-9; 12 nucleotides match TRBD2. Germline V gives CDR1 SEHNR, CDR2 FQNEAQ (reference sequence). This CDR3 is 16 amino acids long. V shed 3 bases and J 5 bases; nucleotides not matched to a gene: 6. CDR3 nucleotides: TGTGCCAGCAGCTTCGCTAGCGGGAGGGCCGGAGATACGCAGTATTTT. Amino acid sequence: CASSFASGRAGDTQYF.

This clonotype was seen more than once but under ten times. This sequence joins TRBV12-3 or TRBV12-4 and TRBJ2-1; TRBD2 matches 8 bases. V was clipped by 3 bases and J by 14 bases; unmatched bases: 12. CDR3 length equals 14 residues. The CDR3 nucleotides are TGTGCCAGCAGTTTGTCCGGGGGGGCTAGGGGGGAGTTCTTC. Its translation: CASSLSGGARGEFF.

This clonotype was seen a few times. The V and J genes are TRBV20-1 and TRBJ1-2; D is undetermined. The CDR3 length is 11 residues. V dropped 1 base and J dropped 7 bases, with 7 bases sitting between them. CDR1 DFQATT and CDR2 SNEGSKA come from the germline V gene (reference sequence). The CDR3 region has the DNA TGCAGTGCTAGAGGAGTGGGTGGCTACACCTTC. It translates to CSARGVGGYTF.

This clonotype occurred a few times. The genes are TRBV5-1 and TRBJ1-4, with TRBD1 identical over 7 bases. Unmatched junction bases numbered 4, after V lost 4 bases and J lost 4 bases. This CDR3 contains 14 residues. Looked up from germline, CDR1 is SGHRS and CDR2 is YFSETQ. CDR3 sequence (DNA): TGCGCCAGCAGCCGGGGACAGAATAATGAAAAACTGTTTTTT. It yields the protein CASSRGQNNEKLFF.

In its sample, this clonotype was seen many times. The chain links TRBV4-3 to TRBJ2-7, with D perhaps assigned TRBD1 or TRBD2 (5 bases each). The CDR3 is 17 residues long. The V and J ends lost 1 base and 4 bases respectively, with 20 bases between them. Germline V lookup: CDR1 LGHNA, CDR2 YSLEER. The CDR3 protein is CASSQAFRTGTPYEQYF. CDR3 DNA: TGCGCCAGCAGCCAAGCCTTCAGAACCGGGACCCCGTACGAGCAGTACTTC.

DNA for the CDR3: TGCAGTGCGGCAACAGGGGGCAATCAGCCCCAGCATTTT. Translating it yields CSAATGGNQPQHF. The V and J genes are TRBV20-1 and TRBJ1-5; 7 bases are a match to TRBD1. Germline CDR1 is DFQATT and CDR2 is SNEGSKA (reference sequence). This CDR3 spans 13 amino acids. J lost 2 bases, V lost 6 bases, and 4 bases had no gene match.

This clonotype was observed a few times. This chain joins TRBV12-3 or TRBV12-4 and TRBJ1-5; maybe TRBD1 (5 bases). V was pared by 6 bases and J by 1 base, with 13 bases between. CDR3 length: 15 amino acids. CDR3 loop: CASSTGGTSNQPQHF. CDR3 DNA sequence: TGTGCCAGCAGCACTGGGGGAACAAGCAATCAGCCCCAGCATTTT.

With regard to this clonotype: A read error may be the cause here, since a much bigger clone is one base away. The chain carries TRBV9 and TRBJ2-5; D ambiguous. The CDR3 spans 11 residues. The germline V gene has CDR1 SGDLS and CDR2 YYNGEE. The germline V and J ends were trimmed by 6 bases and 2 bases, with 5 bases remaining between them. The CDR3 nucleotides read TGTGCCAGCACCGATCAAGAGACCCAGTACTTC. Its translation: CASTDQETQYF.

This clonotype was detected many times. The chain recombines TRBV3-1 with TRBJ2-3; 9 bases line up with TRBD2. Germline CDR1 reads LGHDT; CDR2 reads YNNKEL (reference sequence). Trimming cost V 3 bases and J 8 bases; bases outside gene matches: 18. This CDR3 is 18 amino acids long. The CDR3 coding sequence is TGTGCCAGCAGCCATTCTTCAAATCGAGCGGGAGGTTCGGGTACGCAGTATTTT. Its translation: CASSHSSNRAGGSGTQYF.

This clonotype occurred many times. The chain joins TRBV20-1 to TRBJ1-5, with 9 bases aligning to TRBD1. Trimming removed 0 bases from V and 7 bases from J; junction bases left unmatched: 10. The CDR3 is 16 amino acids. In germline, CDR1 is DFQATT, CDR2 SNEGSKA (reference sequence). The CDR3 nucleotides are TGCAGTGCTAGAGAACTCCGAACAGGGGGCGGACAGCCCCAGCATTTT. Its protein is CSARELRTGGGQPQHF.

This clonotype has only a few counts. V is TRBV11-2 and J is TRBJ2-7; TRBD1 or TRBD2 may be the D gene (5 bases each). The germline V gene encodes CDR1 SGHAT and CDR2 FQNNGV. This CDR3 spans 17 amino acids. V shed 6 bases and J shed 2 bases, with 23 bases lying between them. The CDR3 reads CASRNTIGTSRTYEQYF. As DNA, the CDR3 is TGTGCCAGCAGAAACACTATCGGGACGAGCAGGACCTACGAGCAGTACTTC.

The chain recombines TRBV6-1 with TRBJ2-1; no reliable D call. This CDR3 has 16 amino acids. Deletions cut 7 bases from V and 3 bases from J, with 19 bases between. Germline V gene sequence: CDR1 MNHNS, CDR2 SASEGT. The CDR3 DNA sequence: TGTGCCAGCACCGTCCTAAACAGAGACCTCTACAATGAGCAGTTCTTC. This translates into CASTVLNRDLYNEQFF.

This clonotype was seen more than once but under ten times. The chain employs TRBV5-1 and TRBJ2-7, with 10 bases matching TRBD1. CDR1 and CDR2 (germline): SGHRS, YFSETQ. The CDR3 spans 16 residues. The ends lost 4 bases at V and 2 bases at J; junction bases unmatched: 9. CDR3 coding DNA: TGCGCCAGCAGCGGCACGGAAGGGACAGGGGCCTACGAGCAGTACTTC. Its protein is CASSGTEGTGAYEQYF.

This clonotype was seen repeatedly, ten times or more. The chain recombines TRBV20-1 with TRBJ2-3; 10 bases match TRBD2. CDR3 length: 13 amino acids. The ends lost 5 bases at V and 4 bases at J; junction bases unmatched: 3. Per the germline V gene, CDR1 is DFQATT and CDR2 is SNEGSKA (reference sequence). DNA for the CDR3: TGCAGTGCTTTTAGCGGGAGGTCAGATACGCAGTATTTT. Protein sequence: CSAFSGRSDTQYF.

This clonotype was seen at least ten times. The gene calls are TRBV28 and TRBJ1-1; D ambiguous. CDR3 size: 13 residues. Germline assignment: CDR1 MDHEN and CDR2 SYDVKM. V shed 11 bases and J shed 4 bases, with 17 bases lying between them. The CDR3 region is CAAGRGSGTEAFF. CDR3 nucleotide sequence: TGTGCCGCCGGCAGAGGATCAGGCACTGAAGCTTTCTTT.